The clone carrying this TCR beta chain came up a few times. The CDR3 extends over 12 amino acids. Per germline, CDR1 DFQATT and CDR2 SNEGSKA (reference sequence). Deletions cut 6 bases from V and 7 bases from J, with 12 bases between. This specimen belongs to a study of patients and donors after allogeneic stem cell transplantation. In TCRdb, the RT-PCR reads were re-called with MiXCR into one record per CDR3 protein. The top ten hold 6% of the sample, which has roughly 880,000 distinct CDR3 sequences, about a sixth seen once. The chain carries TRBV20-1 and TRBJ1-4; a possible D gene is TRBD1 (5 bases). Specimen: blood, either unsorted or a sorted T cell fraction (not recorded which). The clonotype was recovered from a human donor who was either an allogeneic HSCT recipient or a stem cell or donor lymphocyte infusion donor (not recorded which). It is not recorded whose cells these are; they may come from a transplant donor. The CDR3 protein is CSAQAGREKLFF. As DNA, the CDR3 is TGCAGTGCCCAGGCGGGACGTGAAAAACTGTTTTTT.